Following are 15 T cell receptor beta chains from one sample sequenced in a study of Ad26.COV2.S vaccination and SARS-CoV-2 variants. The sample's treatment: roughly 19 received Ad26.COV2.S at low or high dose, single or two shots; about five received placebo; per-sample allocation not given. Sampling happened 63 days after the first vaccine or placebo injection. Measured with immunoSEQ multiplex PCR; TCRdb has only the in-frame clones, and not every one. The sample holds roughly 700,000 clones, about 90% seen once. The sample consisted of peripheral blood, taken in a trial of Ad26.COV2.S vaccine versus placebo. The origin of the receptors is a person between 18 and 65 years old who received the Ad26.COV2.S COVID-19 vaccine or a placebo.

J is TRBJ2-1 and V is TRBV18, with 11 bases identical to TRBD2. CDR1 and CDR2 (germline): KGHSH, LQKENI. CDR3 size: 16 residues. Losses at the gene ends were 6 bases for V and 7 bases for J; bases not matched to a gene: 11. In DNA, the CDR3 is TGTGCCAGCTCCCCCCAGGATGGACTAGCGGGTAATGAGCAGTTCTTC. Its translation: CASSPQDGLAGNEQFF.

The V call is TRBV11-3, the J call TRBJ2-7, with TRBD2 matching over 11 bases. The CDR3 totals 15 residues. J gave up 0 bases and V 5 bases, and 3 bases lay outside the gene matches. Germline V gene sequence: CDR1 SGHNT, CDR2 YENEEA. The CDR3 sequence is CASSKGLADSYEQYF. The CDR3 region has the DNA TGTGCCAGCAGCAAGGGACTAGCGGACTCCTACGAGCAGTACTTC.

Only one count was recorded for this clone. CDR3 region: CATSDPHGSNYGYTF. The CDR3 DNA is TGTGCCACCAGTGATCCCCATGGATCTAACTATGGCTACACCTTC. The chain combines TRBV24-1 with TRBJ1-2, with D unresolved. This CDR3 has 15 amino acids. The germline V and J ends were trimmed by 3 bases and 0 bases, with 10 bases remaining between them. Germline V gene data show CDR1 as KGHDR and CDR2 as SFDVKD.

The chain uses TRBV6-2 or TRBV6-3 and TRBJ2-7, with unresolved D. Germline V gene data show CDR1 as MNHEY and CDR2 as SVGEGT. V shed 6 bases and J shed 0 bases, with 9 bases lying between them. The CDR3 sequence is 13 residues long. CDR3 nucleotides: TGTGCCAGCAGCCGACTGAGCTCCTACGAGCAGTACTTC. Translating it yields CASSRLSSYEQYF.

This rearrangement joins TRBV6-5 to TRBJ2-7; D tentatively fits TRBD1 or TRBD2 (5 bases each). Per germline, CDR1 MNHEY and CDR2 SVGAGI. V lost 8 bases and J 0 bases, leaving 17 bases between the germline ends. The CDR3 covers 15 residues. CDR3 region: CASVSGAASSYEQYF. The CDR3, as DNA: TGTGCCAGCGTATCCGGGGCTGCTAGCTCCTACGAGCAGTACTTC.

This clone was picked up one time. The V call is TRBV10-3, the J call TRBJ1-2; D is perhaps TRBD1 (5 bases). Between the trimmed V and J ends, which lost 6 bases and 7 bases, there was a span of 15 bases. CDR3 size: 13 residues. Germline values: CDR1 ENHRY, CDR2 SYGVKD. This CDR3 is CAIRGDGLGGYTF. The DNA of the CDR3 is TGTGCCATCAGGGGGGACGGCTTGGGTGGCTACACCTTC.

The chain combines TRBV6-2 or TRBV6-3 with TRBJ2-7; D ambiguous. Trimming pared 8 bases from V and 4 bases from J, leaving 9 bases between. From germline, CDR1 is MNHEY and CDR2 SVGEGT. The CDR3 spans 11 residues. CDR3 region: CASRQEYEQYF. In DNA form, the CDR3 reads TGTGCCAGCCGCCAGGAATACGAGCAGTACTTC.

The V gene is TRBV6-5, the J gene TRBJ1-2; perhaps TRBD1 as D (5 bases). Trimming removed 8 bases at V and 8 bases at J, with 24 bases between. The CDR3 extends over 15 amino acids. Looked up from germline, CDR1 is MNHEY and CDR2 is SVGAGI. The CDR3 nucleotides are TGTGCCAGCGGAGGGACGACAGCTCCTCTCGGAGGCTACACCTTC. It encodes CASGGTTAPLGGYTF.

The genes are TRBV3-1 (or the pseudogene TRBV3-2) and TRBJ1-4; TRBD1 is a possible D gene (5 bases). The CDR3 extends over 14 amino acids. Trimming cost V 2 bases and J 8 bases, with 12 bases left between them. Germline V CDR1 and CDR2: LGHDT, YNNKEL (reference sequence). The CDR3 nucleotides read TGTGCCAGCAGCCAAAGGGGCGATGGAGAAAAACTGTTTTTT. This codes for CASSQRGDGEKLFF.

This chain uses TRBV10-1 with TRBJ2-5, with 10 nucleotides matching TRBD1. The CDR3 covers 15 residues. The germline V gene has CDR1 WNHNN and CDR2 SYGVQD (reference sequence). V was clipped by 5 bases and J by 0 bases; unmatched bases: 3. CDR3 bases: TGCGCCAGCAGTCCGGGACAGGGGTACCAAGAGACCCAGTACTTC. It encodes CASSPGQGYQETQYF.

The CDR3 DNA reads TGTGCCACCTTCCCTAGCTCTGGGGCCAACGTCCTGACTTTC. It translates to CATFPSSGANVLTF. The J gene is TRBJ2-6, the V gene TRBV10-3; D remains unclear. Deletions cut 10 bases from V and 0 bases from J, with 10 bases between. The CDR3 sequence is 14 residues long. Germline loops: CDR1 ENHRY, CDR2 SYGVKD.

The rearrangement links TRBV24-1 to TRBJ2-5; 7 bases are shared with TRBD1. V dropped 4 bases and J dropped 2; count of bases not matched to a gene: 9. The CDR3 has 16 amino acids. Per the germline V gene, CDR1 is KGHDR and CDR2 is SFDVKD. In DNA form, the CDR3 reads TGTGCCACCAGTGACCCCTACAGGGGCCTTCAAGAGACCCAGTACTTC. Protein sequence: CATSDPYRGLQETQYF.

The V call is TRBV11-1, the J call TRBJ2-1; D assignment may be TRBD1 or TRBD2 (5 bases each). Per the germline V gene, CDR1 is SGHAT and CDR2 is FQDESV (reference sequence). This CDR3 has 14 amino acids. Trimming removed 2 bases at V and 6 bases at J, with 11 bases between. This chain's CDR3 is CASSLSGTSNEQFF. For the CDR3, the DNA is TGTGCCAGCAGCTTATCCGGGACCTCCAATGAGCAGTTCTTC. Drawing the rest from reference TRBV11-1 and TRBJ2-1, the complete variable domain is EAEVAQSPRYKITEKSQAVAFWCDPISGHATLYWYRQILGQGPELLVQFQDESVVDDSQLPKDRFSAERLKGVDSTLKIQPAELGDSAMYLCASSLSGTSNEQFFGPGTRLTVL.

The chain carries TRBV18 and TRBJ2-7, with no clear D. This CDR3 has 14 amino acids. The V end was cut by 2 bases, the J end by 3 bases, with 11 bases between. CDR1 and CDR2 from the germline V gene are KGHSH and LQKENI. CDR3 region: CASSPTPGNYEQYF. The CDR3 region has the DNA TGTGCCAGCTCACCAACCCCCGGAAACTACGAGCAGTACTTC.

This rearrangement joins TRBV6-5 to TRBJ1-2, with D maybe TRBD1 (6 bases). Germline V gene data show CDR1 as MNHEY and CDR2 as SVGAGI. The CDR3 runs to 14 residues. V was trimmed by 0 bases and J by 3 bases, leaving 8 bases between them. This chain's CDR3 is CASSYSDSYYGYTF. The CDR3 nucleotides are TGTGCCAGCAGTTACTCGGACAGCTACTATGGCTACACCTTC.